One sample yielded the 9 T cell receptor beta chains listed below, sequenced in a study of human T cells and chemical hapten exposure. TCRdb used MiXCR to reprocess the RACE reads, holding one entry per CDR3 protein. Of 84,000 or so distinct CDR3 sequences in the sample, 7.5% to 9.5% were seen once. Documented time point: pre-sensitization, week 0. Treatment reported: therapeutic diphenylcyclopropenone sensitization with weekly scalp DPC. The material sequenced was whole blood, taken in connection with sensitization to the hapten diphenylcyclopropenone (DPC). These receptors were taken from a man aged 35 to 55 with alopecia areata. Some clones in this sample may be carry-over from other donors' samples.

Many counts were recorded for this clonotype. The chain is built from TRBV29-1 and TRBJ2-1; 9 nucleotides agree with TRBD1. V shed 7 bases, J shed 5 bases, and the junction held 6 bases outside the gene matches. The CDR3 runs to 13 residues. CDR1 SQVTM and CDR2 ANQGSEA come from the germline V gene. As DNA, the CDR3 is TGCAGCGCCTCCCGGACAGGGGACAATGAGCAGTTCTTC. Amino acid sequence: CSASRTGDNEQFF.

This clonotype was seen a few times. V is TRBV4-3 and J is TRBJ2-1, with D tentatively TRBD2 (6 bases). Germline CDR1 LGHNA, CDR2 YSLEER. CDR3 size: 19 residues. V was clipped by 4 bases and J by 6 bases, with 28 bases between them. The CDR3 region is CASSRRTPKLTGVINEQFF. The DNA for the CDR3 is TGCGCCAGCAGCCGCCGTACCCCGAAACTGACGGGAGTGATCAATGAGCAGTTCTTC.

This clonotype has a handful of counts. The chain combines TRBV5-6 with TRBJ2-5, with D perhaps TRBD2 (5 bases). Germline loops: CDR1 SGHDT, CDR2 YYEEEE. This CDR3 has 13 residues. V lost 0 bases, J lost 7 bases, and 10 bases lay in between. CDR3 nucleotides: TGTGCCAGCAGCTTGGAACCCGAGGGGACCCAGTACTTC. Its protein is CASSLEPEGTQYF.

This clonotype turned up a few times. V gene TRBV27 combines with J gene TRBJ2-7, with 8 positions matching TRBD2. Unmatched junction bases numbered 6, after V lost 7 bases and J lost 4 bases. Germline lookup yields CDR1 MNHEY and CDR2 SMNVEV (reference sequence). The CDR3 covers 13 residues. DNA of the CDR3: TGTGCCAGCAAGGCGCGGGAGGAATACGAGCAGTACGTC. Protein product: CASKAREEYEQYV.

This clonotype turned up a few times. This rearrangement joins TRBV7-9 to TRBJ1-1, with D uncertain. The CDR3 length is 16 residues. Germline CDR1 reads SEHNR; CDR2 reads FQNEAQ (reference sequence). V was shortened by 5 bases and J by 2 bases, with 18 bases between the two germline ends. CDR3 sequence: CASSPRAPPENTEAFF. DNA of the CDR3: TGTGCCAGCAGCCCACGAGCACCCCCAGAAAACACTGAAGCTTTCTTT.

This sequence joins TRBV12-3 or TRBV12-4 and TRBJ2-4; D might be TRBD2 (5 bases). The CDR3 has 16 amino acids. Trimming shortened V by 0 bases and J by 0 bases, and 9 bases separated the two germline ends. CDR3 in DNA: TGTGCCAGCAGTTTAGCCGGAGGCCTAGCCAAAAACATTCAGTACTTC. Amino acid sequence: CASSLAGGLAKNIQYF.

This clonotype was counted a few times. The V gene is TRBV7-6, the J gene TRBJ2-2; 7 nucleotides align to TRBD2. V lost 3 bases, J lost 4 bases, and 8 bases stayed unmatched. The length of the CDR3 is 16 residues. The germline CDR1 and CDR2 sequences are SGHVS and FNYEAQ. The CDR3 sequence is CASSFGTIEFTGELFF. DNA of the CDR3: TGTGCCAGCAGCTTTGGGACTATAGAGTTCACCGGGGAGCTGTTTTTT. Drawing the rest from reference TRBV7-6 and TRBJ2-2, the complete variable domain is GAGVSQSPRYKVTKRGQDVALRCDPISGHVSLYWYRQALGQGPEFLTYFNYEAQQDKSGLPNDRFSAERPEGSISTLTIQRTEQRDSAMYRCASSFGTIEFTGELFFGEGSRLTVL.

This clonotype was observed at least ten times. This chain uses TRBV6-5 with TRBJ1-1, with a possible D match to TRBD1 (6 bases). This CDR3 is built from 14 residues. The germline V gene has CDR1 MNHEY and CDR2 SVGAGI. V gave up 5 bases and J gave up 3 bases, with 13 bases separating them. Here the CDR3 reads CASSLDHRDTEAFF. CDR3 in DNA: TGTGCCAGCAGTCTCGACCACAGGGACACTGAAGCTTTCTTT.

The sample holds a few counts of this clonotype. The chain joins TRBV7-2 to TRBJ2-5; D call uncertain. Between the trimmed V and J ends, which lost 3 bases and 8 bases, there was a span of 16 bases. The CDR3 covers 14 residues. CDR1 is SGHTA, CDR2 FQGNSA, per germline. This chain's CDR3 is CASSLMGVQVTQYF. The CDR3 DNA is TGTGCCAGCAGCTTGATGGGTGTCCAAGTTACCCAGTACTTC.